Listed here are 21 T cell receptor beta chains from one sample, sequenced in a study of T cells in Graves' hyperthyroidism and ophthalmopathy. RNA transcripts gave rise to amplified TCR beta CDR3 regions. First-round RT-PCR of the TCR CDR3 relied on the HTBI primer set. TCRdb ran MiXCR on the multiplex PCR reads and lists one entry per CDR3 protein. Altogether some 400,000 distinct CDR3 sequences are present, approximately 14% being singletons, with the ten largest covering roughly 9.6%. Sequencing was performed on blood. The receptor set was obtained from a woman aged 55-75 years with Graves' hyperthyroidism.

The chain links TRBV27 to TRBJ2-4; D possibly uses TRBD1 or TRBD2 (5 bases each). V lost 2 bases, J lost 0 bases, and 11 bases lay in between. CDR1 is MNHEY and CDR2 is SMNVEV in the germline V gene (reference sequence). CDR3 size: 16 residues. This chain's CDR3 is CASSLTGTLAKNIQYF. The CDR3 DNA follows: TGTGCCAGCAGTTTAACGGGGACCTTAGCCAAAAACATTCAGTACTTC.

This clonotype was counted only a few times. The chain combines TRBV7-8 with TRBJ1-2; no clear D. The CDR3 length is 14 residues. The ends were cut back, 2 bases at V and 6 bases at J, with 13 bases in the middle. From germline, CDR1 is SGHVS and CDR2 FQNEAQ. The CDR3 sequence: CASSLHGSGDGYTF. The CDR3 region has the DNA TGTGCCAGCAGCTTACATGGTTCGGGCGATGGCTACACCTTC.

This clonotype was found many times. The rearrangement links TRBV27 to TRBJ1-2; TRBD1 agrees at 7 bases. Looked up from germline, CDR1 is MNHEY and CDR2 is SMNVEV (reference sequence). With 0 bases clipped from V and 6 bases from J, the junction kept 4 bases outside the gene matches. The CDR3 extends over 14 amino acids. CDR3 bases: TGTGCCAGCAGTTTATCCCGGGACAGAGATGGCTACACCTTC. This sequence encodes CASSLSRDRDGYTF.

This clonotype was observed many times. J is TRBJ1-4 and V is TRBV19; TRBD1 matches at 8 bases. Unmatched junction bases numbered 10, after V lost 5 bases and J lost 8 bases. This CDR3 comprises 15 residues. CDR1 and CDR2 from the germline V gene are LNHDA and SQIVND (reference sequence). In DNA, the CDR3 is TGTGCCAGTAGTTCTCAGGGGGCGACGACAGAAAAACTGTTTTTT. Its translation is CASSSQGATTEKLFF.

This clonotype was observed at least ten times. The chain joins TRBV12-3 or TRBV12-4 to TRBJ1-3; D is perhaps TRBD1 (6 bases). Trimming cost V 1 base and J 0 bases, with 7 bases left between them. This CDR3 is built from 15 residues. CDR3 coding DNA: TGTGCCAGCAGTTTAGAGGGGGTCTCTGGAAACACCATATATTTT. Translated, it gives CASSLEGVSGNTIYF.

In this sample, this clonotype turned up many times. V and J are TRBV29-1 and TRBJ1-1; 9 nucleotides line up with TRBD1. From germline, CDR1 is SQVTM and CDR2 ANQGSEA. The CDR3 is 13 residues long. The J segment lost 5 bases and the V segment lost 7 bases, leaving 8 bases of the junction unmatched. Here the CDR3 reads CSGGTGSGTEAFF. The CDR3 bases are TGCAGCGGTGGGACAGGGTCTGGTACTGAAGCTTTCTTT.

This clonotype was found a few times. The V gene is TRBV3-1, the J gene TRBJ2-7; TRBD2 agrees at 9 bases. The length of the CDR3 is 16 residues. V was pared by 0 bases and J by 7 bases, with 10 bases of the junction left unmatched. CDR1 and CDR2 from the germline V gene are LGHDT and YNNKEL (reference sequence). CDR3 sequence (DNA): TGTGCCAGCAGCCAAGAGAGGGGTAGCGGGAGTTTAGAGCAGTACTTC. Translating gives CASSQERGSGSLEQYF.

The chain joins TRBV5-6 to TRBJ1-1; TRBD1 is a possible D gene (5 bases). This CDR3 region has 16 residues. Germline V lookup: CDR1 SGHDT, CDR2 YYEEEE. With 1 base removed from V and 3 bases from J, the gap between germline ends came to 16 bases. CDR3 bases: TGTGCCAGCAGCTTGTTATTTGTTGGGGCGGACACTGAAGCTTTCTTT. Its protein product is CASSLLFVGADTEAFF.

This clonotype showed up many times. This chain joins TRBV11-1 and TRBJ2-1; 16 positions match TRBD2. The CDR3 sequence is 19 residues long. From germline, CDR1 is SGHAT and CDR2 FQDESV (reference sequence). The junction had 5 bases not matched to a gene; V was cut back by 3 bases and J by 0 bases. CDR3 sequence (DNA): TGTGCCAGCAGCTTCCAGGGACTAGCGGGAGGGTCCTCCTACAATGAGCAGTTCTTC. Its protein is CASSFQGLAGGSSYNEQFF.

This chain links TRBV11-2 with TRBJ2-7, with 13 bases identical to TRBD2. The CDR3 spans 15 residues. Losses at the gene ends were 5 bases for V and 2 bases for J; bases not matched to a gene: 3. Germline V gives CDR1 SGHAT, CDR2 FQNNGV. This CDR3 reads CASSVGLAGAYEQYF. In nucleotides, the CDR3 is TGTGCCAGCAGCGTAGGACTAGCGGGAGCCTACGAGCAGTACTTC. Full variable domain (rest looked up from reference TRBV11-2 and TRBJ2-7): EAGVAQSPRYKIIEKRQSVAFWCNPISGHATLYWYQQILGQGPKLLIQFQNNGVVDDSQLPKDRFSAERLKGVDSTLKIQPAKLEDSAVYLCASSVGLAGAYEQYFGPGTRLTVT.

On this clonotype itself: A much larger clone differs by one base, so this may be a read error. The chain couples TRBV6-2 or TRBV6-3 to TRBJ1-5; D remains ambiguous. Trimming cost V 5 bases and J 6 bases, with 29 bases left between them. This CDR3 comprises 19 residues. Germline-derived CDR1 and CDR2 are MNHEY and SVGEGT. CDR3 DNA: TGTGCCAGCAGTCTCCCCCAAAAGAGGTCGACCGAAAGAGGTCAGCCCCAGCATTTT. Amino acids: CASSLPQKRSTERGQPQHF.

This clonotype was found many times. V gene TRBV30 combines with J gene TRBJ1-6; D not resolved. Deletions cut 4 bases from V and 10 bases from J, with 20 bases between. This CDR3 has 15 amino acids. CDR1 and CDR2 from the germline V gene are GTSNPN and SVGIG (reference sequence). In DNA form, the CDR3 reads TGTGCCTGGACCTTCCCTGCTAATCTCAGGTCACCCCTCCACTTT. As protein: CAWTFPANLRSPLHF. Filled out from reference TRBV30 and TRBJ1-6, the complete variable domain reads SQTIHQWPATLVQPVGSPLSLECTVEGTSNPNLYWYRQAAGRGLQLLFYSVGIGQISSEVPQNLSASRPQDRQFILSSKKLLLSDSGFYLCAWTFPANLRSPLHFGNGTRLTVT.

This clonotype came up many times. The J gene is TRBJ2-7, the V gene TRBV29-1; 7 nucleotides align to TRBD2. This CDR3 comprises 14 residues. Per the germline V gene, CDR1 is SQVTM and CDR2 is ANQGSEA. Trimming at V came to 4 bases and at J to 5 bases, leaving 11 bases not matched to a gene. CDR3 sequence reads: CSVGEGGDLDEQYF. The CDR3 region has the DNA TGCAGCGTTGGGGAGGGTGGAGATTTGGACGAGCAGTACTTC.

This clonotype was counted many times. The CDR3 protein is CASSEFSSYNEQFF. CDR3 nucleotide sequence: TGTGCCAGCAGTGAGTTCAGCTCCTACAATGAGCAGTTCTTC. The chain couples TRBV2 to TRBJ2-1; D unclear. The CDR3 spans 14 residues. Trimming removed 3 bases from V and 0 bases from J, with 6 bases in between. Germline CDR1 and CDR2: SNHLY and FYNNEI.

This rearrangement joins TRBV20-1 to TRBJ1-2; the D gene is possibly TRBD1 (5 bases). Trimming cost V 6 bases and J 4 bases, with 15 bases left between them. Per the germline V gene, CDR1 is DFQATT and CDR2 is SNEGSKA (reference sequence). The CDR3 consists of 13 residues. The CDR3 loop is CSAPKDSLYGYTF. CDR3 sequence (DNA): TGCAGTGCGCCGAAAGACAGCCTCTATGGCTACACCTTC.

This clonotype showed up many times. V gene TRBV12-3 or TRBV12-4 combines with J gene TRBJ1-6; 7 bases are a match to TRBD1. Germline trimming cut 6 bases from V and 7 bases from J; bases unmatched to any gene: 9. The length of the CDR3 is 15 residues. This CDR3 is CASSFRQGRNSPLHF. The CDR3 bases are TGTGCCAGCAGCTTTCGACAGGGTCGGAATTCACCCCTCCACTTT.

This clonotype was found many times. The CDR3 spells CASRRSQDSYEQYF. As DNA, the CDR3 is TGTGCCAGCAGGAGAAGCCAGGACTCCTACGAGCAGTACTTC. This chain joins TRBV27 and TRBJ2-7; no reliable D call. The germline CDR1 and CDR2 sequences are MNHEY and SMNVEV (reference sequence). The CDR3 runs 14 residues. V dropped 6 bases and J dropped 0 bases, with 12 bases sitting between them.

CDR3 sequence (DNA): TGCAGCGCTCGGACAGGGCCCAATGAGCAGTTCTTC. This encodes CSARTGPNEQFF. The chain couples TRBV29-1 to TRBJ2-1, with 8 nucleotides matching TRBD1. V was clipped by 7 bases and J by 6 bases; unmatched bases: 5. The CDR3 consists of 12 residues. CDR1 is SQVTM and CDR2 is ANQGSEA in the germline V gene.

This clonotype was counted many times. This rearrangement joins TRBV12-3 or TRBV12-4 to TRBJ2-5; weak D call: TRBD1 (5 bases). This CDR3 is built from 15 residues. V lost 5 bases and J lost 1, with 14 bases in between. The CDR3 DNA reads as TGTGCCAGCAGTCCCCCAGGGTCTGGCCAAGAGACCCAGTACTTC. Translating gives CASSPPGSGQETQYF.

This clonotype was detected many times. The genes are TRBV24-1 and TRBJ2-1; 9 nucleotides agree with TRBD1. V lost 4 bases and J lost 7; bases outside the gene matches: 7. Germline assignment: CDR1 KGHDR and CDR2 SFDVKD. There are 15 residues in the CDR3. CDR3 nucleotides: TGTGCCACCAGTGACCCGGGACAGGGATGGAATGAGCAGTTCTTC. Translation gives CATSDPGQGWNEQFF.

This clonotype was counted at least ten times. The genes are TRBV3-1 and TRBJ2-7; D is perhaps TRBD2 (6 bases). The germline gives CDR1 LGHDT, CDR2 YNNKEL (reference sequence). V was clipped by 3 bases and J by 0 bases, with 9 bases between them. This CDR3 has 14 amino acids. CDR3 nucleotide sequence: TGTGCCAGCAGCCATTGGCGGGACTCCTACGAGCAGTACTTC. Protein sequence: CASSHWRDSYEQYF.